The 31 T cell receptor beta chains below all came from one sample that was sequenced in a study of T-cell reconstitution after alpha-beta-depleted transplantation in children. Unique molecular identifiers tagged the TCRbeta library. TCRdb called the PCR reads again in MiXCR, with one record for every CDR3 protein. The data show about 470,000 distinct CDR3 sequences, around two fifths seen once. This sample comprised PBMCs, obtained before TCRalphabeta/CD19-depleted stem cell transplant. Receptors originate from a girl aged 2-15 years with aplastic anemia, due to receive a stem cell transplant.

This clonotype was counted ten times or more. This rearrangement joins TRBV5-1 to TRBJ2-5; 14 bases are shared with TRBD2. Trimming took 2 bases from V and 5 from J; bases not matched to a gene: 11. Germline lookup yields CDR1 SGHRS and CDR2 YFSETQ. CDR3 length equals 18 residues. The CDR3 sequence is CASSFTTTSGRAGETQYF. The CDR3 DNA reads TGCGCCAGCAGCTTCACTACGACTAGCGGGAGGGCGGGTGAGACCCAGTACTTC.

This clonotype was picked up many times. The V and J genes are TRBV12-3 or TRBV12-4 and TRBJ2-1; the D gene is possibly TRBD1 (6 bases). Deletions cut 2 bases from V and 2 bases from J, with 13 bases between. The CDR3 extends over 16 amino acids. CDR3 bases: TGTGCCAGCAGTTTATCAAACAGGGACCCCTACAATGAGCAGTTCTTC. It translates to CASSLSNRDPYNEQFF.

V and J are TRBV5-1 and TRBJ2-7; unclear D gene. The germline V and J ends were trimmed by 3 bases and 1 base, with 26 bases remaining between them. Germline loops: CDR1 SGHRS, CDR2 YFSETQ. CDR3 length: 19 amino acids. Here the CDR3 DNA reads TGCGCCAGCAGCTCTCGCGCCCCTGACCGGTTATTACGGTCCTACGAGCAGTACTTC. Its translation: CASSSRAPDRLLRSYEQYF. Looking up the rest from reference TRBV5-1 and TRBJ2-7 gives the full variable domain: KAGVTQTPRYLIKTRGQQVTLSCSPISGHRSVSWYQQTPGQGLQFLFEYFSETQRNKGNFPGRFSGRQFSNSRSEMNVSTLELGDSALYLCASSSRAPDRLLRSYEQYFGPGTRLTVT.

This clonotype was picked up a small number of times. The gene calls are TRBV20-1 and TRBJ1-4; D not certain. Germline V gene sequence: CDR1 DFQATT, CDR2 SNEGSKA (reference sequence). V was shortened by 3 bases and J by 0 bases, with 2 bases between the two germline ends. The CDR3 contains 12 residues. This chain's CDR3 is CSASSTNEKLFF. CDR3 nucleotide sequence: TGCAGTGCTAGCTCAACTAATGAAAAACTGTTTTTT.

This clonotype appeared a single time. The rearrangement links TRBV20-1 to TRBJ2-1; the match to TRBD2 covers 9 bases. This CDR3 region has 16 residues. Germline lookup yields CDR1 DFQATT and CDR2 SNEGSKA (reference sequence). Trimming at V came to 2 bases and at J to 7 bases, leaving 12 bases not matched to a gene. CDR3 residues: CSARRSSGVWGNEQFF. CDR3 DNA: TGCAGTGCTAGACGGTCTAGCGGGGTCTGGGGAAATGAGCAGTTCTTC.

This clonotype was counted ten times or more. The chain carries TRBV20-1 and TRBJ2-1; D ambiguous. V was shortened by 8 bases and J by 0 bases, with 14 bases between the two germline ends. CDR3 length equals 14 residues. Germline V gene sequence: CDR1 DFQATT, CDR2 SNEGSKA (reference sequence). Here the CDR3 DNA reads TGCAGTTACCCATCATACAGCTCCTACAATGAGCAGTTCTTC. Amino acids: CSYPSYSSYNEQFF.

The CDR3 DNA reads as TGCGCCAGCAGTTATACCACCTACAATGAGCAGTTCTTC. It yields the protein CASSYTTYNEQFF. The V gene is TRBV5-1, the J gene TRBJ2-1; D is unclear. CDR1 is SGHRS, CDR2 YFSETQ, per germline. This CDR3 contains 13 residues. V lost 5 bases and J 2 bases, leaving 8 bases between the germline ends.

This clonotype has more than one count but fewer than ten. This chain connects TRBV7-3 to TRBJ1-1, with TRBD1 matching 7 bases. Germline V lookup: CDR1 SGHTA, CDR2 FQGTGA. V was clipped by 2 bases and J by 9 bases; unmatched bases: 6. This CDR3 has 13 amino acids. The CDR3 reads CASSLEGGQQAFF. CDR3 coding DNA: TGTGCCAGCAGCTTAGAAGGGGGACAGCAAGCTTTCTTT.

The V call is TRBV6-1, the J call TRBJ2-4; 11 positions agree with TRBD1. J lost 7 bases, V lost 5 bases, and 7 bases had no gene match. The CDR3 runs to 15 residues. Per germline, CDR1 MNHNS and CDR2 SASEGT. The CDR3 DNA reads TGTGCCAGCAGTATCCCGGGGACAGGGGGGAACATTCAGTACTTC. It translates to CASSIPGTGGNIQYF.

This clonotype was found once. The chain is built from TRBV5-1 and TRBJ2-1; the D call may be TRBD1 or TRBD2 (5 bases each). V lost 3 bases and J lost 7, with 11 bases in between. Germline V gene data show CDR1 as SGHRS and CDR2 as YFSETQ. The CDR3 runs to 13 residues. In DNA form, the CDR3 reads TGCGCCAGCAGCTCGGGACCCCGGAATGAGCAGTTCTTC. This gives the protein CASSSGPRNEQFF.

This clonotype was observed a handful of times. The chain carries TRBV9 and TRBJ2-3; the D is unclear. CDR1 is SGDLS, CDR2 YYNGEE, per germline. This CDR3 has 15 residues. V was trimmed by 0 bases and J by 5 bases, leaving 13 bases between them. CDR3 sequence: CASSVDGSSGDTQYF. DNA of the CDR3: TGTGCCAGCAGCGTAGATGGTTCCTCAGGAGATACGCAGTATTTT.

On this clonotype: A read error may be the cause here, since a much bigger clone is one base away. The chain recombines TRBV7-2 with TRBJ1-4; no reliable D call. The CDR3 extends over 13 amino acids. Per the germline V gene, CDR1 is SGHTA and CDR2 is FQGNSA. The CDR3 reads CASSPYIEEKPFF. The CDR3 coding sequence is TGTGCCAGCAGCCCCTACATTGAGGAAAAACCGTTTTTT.

This chain links TRBV10-1 with TRBJ2-7; D may be TRBD2 (6 bases). V gave up 5 bases and J gave up 6 bases, with 23 bases separating them. Germline V gives CDR1 WNHNN, CDR2 SYGVQD (reference sequence). CDR3 size: 16 residues. CDR3 amino acids: CASSLVLAREKGEQYF. The DNA for the CDR3 is TGCGCCAGCAGTCTCGTCCTAGCCCGGGAGAAGGGCGAGCAGTACTTC.

This clonotype was seen a handful of times. CDR3 nucleotides: TGCGCCAGCAGCCCGGCTGGAGCTCCGGATCAGCCCCAGCATTTT. It yields the protein CASSPAGAPDQPQHF. The chain uses TRBV5-1 and TRBJ1-5; no clear D gene. CDR1 and CDR2 (germline): SGHRS, YFSETQ. The germline V and J ends were trimmed by 4 bases and 5 bases, with 16 bases remaining between them. The CDR3 totals 15 residues.

The sample holds a few counts of this clonotype. A much larger clone sits a single nucleotide away, making a read error possible. The chain joins TRBV5-6 to TRBJ2-2, with 7 bases fitting TRBD1. The germline V gene encodes CDR1 SGHDT and CDR2 YYEEEE. The CDR3 contains 14 residues. V shed 3 bases and J 1 base; nucleotides not matched to a gene: 0. The chain's CDR3 is CASSWDRNTGELFF. CDR3 bases: TGTGCCAGCAGCTGGGACAGGAACACCGGGGAGCTGTTTTTT.

This clonotype was seen a handful of times. The gene calls are TRBV12-3 or TRBV12-4 and TRBJ1-1, with D possibly matching TRBD1 (5 bases). This CDR3 spans 14 amino acids. V lost 4 bases to trimming and J lost 2 bases, with 11 bases between them. In nucleotides, the CDR3 is TGTGCCAGCAGTTGGGCGACAGTAAACACTGAAGCTTTCTTT. Its protein is CASSWATVNTEAFF.

This chain joins TRBV4-1 and TRBJ2-3, with TRBD2 matching over 7 bases. CDR1 is MGHRA and CDR2 is YSYEKL in the germline V gene. V shed 7 bases, J shed 4 bases, and the junction held 5 bases outside the gene matches. This CDR3 has 13 amino acids. The CDR3 DNA reads TGCGCCAGCACCCGCGGGGGATCAGATACGCAGTATTTT. This gives the protein CASTRGGSDTQYF.

This clonotype appeared many times. The junction departs from the called germline gene at one end, perhaps through a read error. The J gene is TRBJ1-1, the V gene TRBV5-1; D remains ambiguous. CDR3 length: 13 residues. From germline, CDR1 is SGHRS and CDR2 YFSETQ. The chain's CDR3 is CASSLGRNSEAFF. CDR3 bases: TGCGCCAGCAGCCTCGGCAGGAACTCTGAAGCTTTCTTT. The whole variable domain, remainder taken from reference TRBV5-1 and TRBJ1-1, is KAGVTQTPRYLIKTRGQQVTLSCSPISGHRSVSWYQQTPGQGLQFLFEYFSETQRNKGNFPGRFSGRQFSNSRSEMNVSTLELGDSALYLCASSLGRNSEAFFGQGTRLTVV.

The chain recombines TRBV7-9 with TRBJ1-3, with 7 bases lining up with TRBD1. Germline-derived CDR1 and CDR2 are SEHNR and FQNEAQ (reference sequence). The CDR3 totals 15 residues. Trimming removed 3 bases from V and 0 bases from J; junction bases left unmatched: 2. CDR3 protein: CASSLTGPSGNTIYF. CDR3 bases: TGTGCCAGCAGCTTGACAGGGCCCTCTGGAAACACCATATATTTT.

This clonotype was counted ten times or more. The chain has TRBV5-1 and TRBJ2-1; unclear D gene. V was clipped by 1 base and J by 5 bases, with 13 bases between them. The CDR3 contains 15 residues. Germline assignment: CDR1 SGHRS and CDR2 YFSETQ. The CDR3 bases are TGCGCCAGCAGCTTGCGGAGTAGGTCAGACAATGAGCAGTTCTTC. It encodes CASSLRSRSDNEQFF.

This clonotype was observed a single time. In DNA, the CDR3 is TGTGCCAGCAGTGACGGGGACACTGAAGCTTTCTTT. This gives the protein CASSDGDTEAFF. The chain recombines TRBV25-1 with TRBJ1-1; no clear D gene. The CDR3 contains 12 residues. Germline CDR1 reads MGHDK; CDR2 reads SYGVNS. V shed 3 bases and J shed 3 bases, with 5 bases lying between them.

The rearrangement uses TRBV7-9 and TRBJ2-6; D gene unclear. The V end lost 5 bases, the J end lost 2 bases, and 10 bases lay between the germline ends. The germline V gene has CDR1 SEHNR and CDR2 FQNEAQ (reference sequence). This CDR3 region has 15 residues. CDR3 in amino acids: CASSLLRAGANVLTF. The CDR3 region has the DNA TGTGCCAGCAGCCTCTTACGGGCTGGGGCCAACGTCCTGACTTTC.

CDR3 region: CASGARGPEYYGYTF. The DNA for the CDR3 is TGTGCCAGCGGCGCGAGGGGCCCCGAATACTATGGCTACACCTTC. The J gene is TRBJ1-2, the V gene TRBV28, with a weak D call TRBD1 (5 bases). The V gene lost 8 bases and the J gene lost 3 bases, with 19 bases spanning the gap. This CDR3 comprises 15 residues. CDR1 is MDHEN and CDR2 is SYDVKM in the germline V gene.

Only one count was recorded for this clonotype. The chain employs TRBV7-2 and TRBJ2-1; TRBD1 aligns across 10 bases. Germline lookup yields CDR1 SGHTA and CDR2 FQGNSA. CDR3 size: 15 residues. Losses at the gene ends were 5 bases for V and 8 bases for J; bases not matched to a gene: 9. This CDR3 is CASSTVGTGDHEQFF. The CDR3 DNA sequence: TGTGCCAGCAGCACAGTGGGGACAGGGGACCATGAGCAGTTCTTC. Full variable domain (remainder filled in from reference TRBV7-2 and TRBJ2-1): GAGVSQSPSNKVTEKGKDVELRCDPISGHTALYWYRQSLGQGLEFLIYFQGNSAPDKSGLPSDRFSAERTGGSVSTLTIQRTQQEDSAVYLCASSTVGTGDHEQFFGPGTRLTVL.

The chain links TRBV27 to TRBJ2-7, with 7 bases that match TRBD1. V shed 3 bases, J shed 0 bases, and the junction held 5 bases outside the gene matches. The CDR3 totals 15 residues. Germline loops: CDR1 MNHEY, CDR2 SMNVEV (reference sequence). The CDR3: CASSLETGSSYEQYF. The DNA of the CDR3 is TGTGCCAGCAGTTTGGAGACAGGGAGCTCCTACGAGCAGTACTTC.

The CDR3 nucleotides are TGTGCCAGCTCCCGCAGGACTAGCGGGGGCACTTACAATGAGCAGTTCTTC. The encoded protein is CASSRRTSGGTYNEQFF. This chain links TRBV18 with TRBJ2-1; 13 positions agree with TRBD2. J gave up 4 bases and V 6 bases, and 9 bases lay outside the gene matches. The germline gives CDR1 KGHSH, CDR2 LQKENI. The CDR3 loop spans 17 amino acids.

Points on this clonotype: A read error may account for a junction end that differs from germline. The chain joins TRBV20-1 to TRBJ2-3; 7 nucleotides match TRBD2. From germline, CDR1 is DFQATT and CDR2 SNEGSKA (reference sequence). The CDR3 runs to 16 residues. The CDR3 region is CCARDLWGGAPDTQYF. The CDR3 coding sequence is TGCTGTGCTAGAGATCTATGGGGGGGAGCCCCAGATACGCAGTATTTT.

This clonotype was observed at least ten times. The rearrangement uses TRBV10-3 and TRBJ1-1; no definite D call. Between the trimmed V and J ends, which lost 3 bases and 1 base, there was a span of 9 bases. The CDR3 is made up of 14 amino acids. CDR1 and CDR2 (germline): ENHRY, SYGVKD. The CDR3 here is CAISDSQRNTEAFF. CDR3 bases: TGTGCCATCAGTGACTCCCAAAGGAACACTGAAGCTTTCTTT.

CDR3 DNA: TGCAGTGCTGTCGTGAACTCTGGGGCCAACGTCCTGACTTTC. It yields the protein CSAVVNSGANVLTF. The V call is TRBV20-1, the J call TRBJ2-6; D is ambiguous. V was shortened by 5 bases and J by 0 bases, with 8 bases between the two germline ends. Per the germline V gene, CDR1 is DFQATT and CDR2 is SNEGSKA (reference sequence). This CDR3 has 14 amino acids.

In this sample, this clonotype turned up many times. V gene TRBV7-2 combines with J gene TRBJ2-7; no firm D call. V lost 0 bases and J 0 bases, leaving 15 bases between the germline ends. The CDR3 consists of 17 residues. CDR1 is SGHTA, CDR2 FQGNSA, per germline. The CDR3 coding sequence is TGTGCCAGCAGCTTAGCGAAAGAGGAATGGAGCTCCTACGAGCAGTACTTC. Protein product: CASSLAKEEWSSYEQYF.

This clonotype was counted a few times. The chain couples TRBV6-9 to TRBJ1-4; D ambiguous. Trimming cost V 5 bases and J 8 bases, with 9 bases left between them. Germline CDR1 is MNHGY and CDR2 is SVAAGI. The CDR3 length is 12 residues. CDR3 coding DNA: TGTGCCAGCAGTCCCCCCGGGGAAAAACTGTTTTTT. Protein product: CASSPPGEKLFF.